This T cell receptor (beta chain) was sequenced for a study of cytomegalovirus exposure and HLA in healthy donors. Sequencing used immunoSEQ multiplex PCR; TCRdb keeps in-frame clones, though not all of them. This table holds more than 50,000 clones, around nine tenths found once. Germline V lookup: CDR1 SEHNR, CDR2 FQNEAQ (reference sequence). CDR3 size: 12 residues. This clone has only one observation. The chain carries TRBV7-9 and TRBJ2-7; a weak D match, TRBD2 (6 bases). Input material: PBMCs. This TCR derives from a woman aged 30 to 39 in good health and CMV-seronegative. The CDR3 loop reads CASQSEGYEQYF. The CDR3, as DNA: TGTGCGAGTCAATCGGAGGGCTACGAGCAGTACTTC.